The rows below give T cell receptor beta chains drawn from one sample of a study of cytomegalovirus exposure and HLA in healthy donors. Only in-frame clones appear in the TCRdb table, and some are missing; sequencing was by immunoSEQ multiplex PCR. The table includes roughly 130,000 clones, more than 70% detected once. Sequenced input: PBMCs. These receptor sequences come from a man in his thirties or forties in good health and CMV-seronegative. The CDR3 runs from the conserved cysteine through the conserved F or W. The D gene is left open where the match is weak. Not all rows give a size; the values are once, few, many and, for expanded clones, a class.

cdr3_aa: CASSSIAGTPDEQYF
cdr3_nt: TGTGCCAGCAGCTCCATAGCGGGGACCCCCGACGAGCAGTACTTC
d_call: TRBD2
clone_size: .
j_call: TRBJ2-7
v_call: TRBV6-1

cdr3_aa: CASRFRTGKGEQYF
cdr3_nt: TGTGCCAGCAGATTTAGGACAGGGAAAGGCGAGCAGTACTTC
d_call: TRBD1
clone_size: .
j_call: TRBJ2-7
v_call: TRBV2

cdr3_aa: CASSSRGNTEAFF
cdr3_nt: TGTGCCAGCAGCTCAAGGGGAAACACTGAAGCTTTCTTT
d_call: .
clone_size: .
j_call: TRBJ1-1
v_call: TRBV7-3

cdr3_aa: CASSPGTGSALGNEQFF
cdr3_nt: TGTGCCAGCTCACCTGGGACAGGGAGTGCTTTAGGCAATGAGCAGTTCTTC
d_call: TRBD1
clone_size: .
j_call: TRBJ2-1
v_call: TRBV18

cdr3_aa: CASSSGTGFFYGYTF
cdr3_nt: TGTGCCAGCAGTTCCGGGACAGGGTTCTTCTATGGCTACACCTTC
d_call: TRBD1
clone_size: .
j_call: TRBJ1-2
v_call: TRBV6-5

cdr3_aa: CAWSVPGRPDQPQHF
cdr3_nt: TGTGCCTGGAGTGTACCAGGGCGCCCTGATCAGCCCCAGCATTTT
d_call: .
clone_size: few
j_call: TRBJ1-5
v_call: TRBV30

cdr3_aa: CASSYNTGPSGYTF
cdr3_nt: TGTGCCAGCAGTTATAATACAGGACCAAGCGGCTACACCTTC
d_call: .
clone_size: .
j_call: TRBJ1-2
v_call: TRBV6-5

cdr3_aa: CAWEEGASGYEQYF
cdr3_nt: TGTGCCTGGGAAGAGGGGGCAAGTGGCTACGAGCAGTACTTC
d_call: TRBD1
clone_size: .
j_call: TRBJ2-7
v_call: TRBV30

cdr3_aa: CASSLQGVNTEAFF
cdr3_nt: TGTGCCAGCTCACTACAGGGGGTGAACACTGAAGCTTTCTTT
d_call: TRBD1
clone_size: .
j_call: TRBJ1-1
v_call: TRBV18

cdr3_aa: CASSLAIGPSGSLDTQYF
cdr3_nt: TGTGCCAGCAGCTTAGCAATAGGTCCTAGCGGGAGCCTAGATACGCAGTATTTT
d_call: TRBD2
clone_size: .
j_call: TRBJ2-3
v_call: TRBV7-2

cdr3_aa: CASSASGTGREKLFF
cdr3_nt: TGTGCCAGCAGCGCATCCGGGACAGGGAGGGAAAAACTGTTTTTT
d_call: TRBD1
clone_size: .
j_call: TRBJ1-4
v_call: TRBV9

cdr3_aa: CASSWLTSGSAEEADTQYF
cdr3_nt: TGCGCCAGCAGCTGGTTGACTAGCGGGAGTGCCGAGGAAGCAGATACGCAGTATTTT
d_call: TRBD2
clone_size: .
j_call: TRBJ2-3
v_call: TRBV5-1

cdr3_aa: CASSLGLTSGIETQYF
cdr3_nt: TGTGCCAGCAGTTTAGGTTTGACTAGCGGGATAGAGACCCAGTACTTC
d_call: TRBD2
clone_size: .
j_call: TRBJ2-5
v_call: TRBV27

cdr3_aa: CASSGTGTGELFF
cdr3_nt: TGCGCCAGCAGCGGGACAGGGACCGGGGAGCTGTTTTTT
d_call: TRBD1
clone_size: .
j_call: TRBJ2-2
v_call: TRBV10-2

cdr3_aa: CAINHPGQPPDTQYF
cdr3_nt: TGTGCCATCAACCACCCAGGACAGCCGCCGGATACGCAGTATTTT
d_call: .
clone_size: .
j_call: TRBJ2-3
v_call: TRBV10-3

cdr3_aa: CASSLGQYGFSGNEQFF
cdr3_nt: TGTGCCAGCAGCTTAGGACAGTACGGTTTCAGTGGCAATGAGCAGTTCTTC
d_call: .
clone_size: .
j_call: TRBJ2-1
v_call: TRBV11-2

cdr3_aa: CSAGQGKLFF
cdr3_nt: TGCAGCGCGGGACAAGGGAAACTGTTTTTT
d_call: .
clone_size: once
j_call: TRBJ1-4
v_call: TRBV29-1

cdr3_aa: CASRPRDRSSYEQYF
cdr3_nt: TGCGCCAGCAGACCTCGGGACAGAAGCTCCTACGAGCAGTACTTC
d_call: TRBD1
clone_size: .
j_call: TRBJ2-7
v_call: TRBV4-1

cdr3_aa: CASSTVAGGKKSYNEQFF
cdr3_nt: TGTGCCAGCAGTACAGTAGCGGGAGGGAAGAAAAGCTACAATGAGCAGTTCTTC
d_call: TRBD2
clone_size: .
j_call: TRBJ2-1
v_call: TRBV5-4

cdr3_aa: CASTPGLAVYEQYF
cdr3_nt: TGTGCCAGCACCCCCGGGCTAGCAGTCTACGAGCAGTACTTC
d_call: .
clone_size: few
j_call: TRBJ2-7
v_call: TRBV25-1

cdr3_aa: CASSFTPSGSSDEQFF
cdr3_nt: TGCGCCAGCAGTTTTACCCCAAGCGGGAGTAGCGATGAGCAGTTCTTC
d_call: TRBD2
clone_size: .
j_call: TRBJ2-1
v_call: TRBV10-1

cdr3_aa: CASSLPGLAGSNEQFF
cdr3_nt: TGTGCCAGCAGCTTACCGGGACTAGCGGGAAGTAATGAGCAGTTCTTC
d_call: TRBD2
clone_size: .
j_call: TRBJ2-1
v_call: TRBV7-9

cdr3_aa: CASSLKWERGDTQYF
cdr3_nt: TGTGCCAGCAGCTTAAAGTGGGAGAGAGGAGATACGCAGTATTTT
d_call: .
clone_size: .
j_call: TRBJ2-3
v_call: TRBV7-2

cdr3_aa: CSVVRGLGEKLFF
cdr3_nt: TGCAGCGTTGTGCGGGGGTTGGGTGAAAAACTGTTTTTT
d_call: .
clone_size: .
j_call: TRBJ1-4
v_call: TRBV29-1

cdr3_aa: CASSTGTEKLFF
cdr3_nt: TGTGCCAGCAGTACGGGAACTGAAAAACTGTTTTTT
d_call: .
clone_size: .
j_call: TRBJ1-4
v_call: TRBV6-5

cdr3_aa: CASSPHSGLADNEQFF
cdr3_nt: TGTGCCAGTAGTCCCCATTCGGGACTAGCGGACAATGAGCAGTTCTTC
d_call: TRBD2
clone_size: .
j_call: TRBJ2-1
v_call: TRBV19

cdr3_aa: CASSAGTVTYEQYF
cdr3_nt: TGTGCCAGCAGCGCCGGGACAGTGACCTACGAGCAGTACTTC
d_call: TRBD1
clone_size: .
j_call: TRBJ2-7
v_call: TRBV9